This TCR beta chain was observed in a study of CD4 T cells in relation to SARS-CoV-2 and coronaviruses. Profiled with immunoSEQ multiplex PCR; TCRdb holds only in-frame clones, not every one. Of more than 15,000 clones listed, more than 75% are singletons. About this clone itself: As yet, its antigen is unknown.

CD4+ T cells from unexposed donors were obtained before the COVID-19 pandemic (2011-2018). After about 10 days of culture, CD4+ T cells were isolated. CDR1 MNHEY and CDR2 SVGAGI come from the germline V gene. This CDR3 has 14 residues. The V and J ends lost 7 bases and 0 bases respectively, with 13 bases between them. The TCR comes from a human donor in good health. Sequenced input: CD4+ T cells from PBMCs, cultured in vitro. The gene calls are TRBV6-5 and TRBJ2-7; weak D call: TRBD1 (6 bases). The CDR3 DNA reads TGTGCCAGCAAAAGGGGGACCGGCTCCTACGAGCAGTACTTC. It translates to CASKRGTGSYEQYF.